The 8 T cell receptor beta chains listed next were all sequenced from one sample in a study of identical twins. TCRdb re-derived calls from the 5' RACE reads in MiXCR, one entry per CDR3 protein. Of 460,000 or so distinct CDR3 sequences listed, around 14% are singletons. These data were also filed under a second study, of yellow fever vaccine responses in identical twins.

What was sequenced was CD4+ T cells sorted from blood. Every receptor here comes from a woman under 30 in good health.

The chain links TRBV7-8 to TRBJ1-4; TRBD1 might be the D (6 bases). V lost 3 bases, J lost 5 bases, and 10 bases lay in between. This CDR3 region has 14 residues. Germline-derived CDR1 and CDR2 are SGHVS and FQNEAQ. The CDR3 DNA follows: TGTGCCAGCAGCTTCGGACAGCGGAATGAAAAACTGTTTTTT. Protein product: CASSFGQRNEKLFF.

The DNA for the CDR3 is TGTGCCAGCAGCCAAGACCGTAATGAAAAACTGTTTTTT. Its translation is CASSQDRNEKLFF. The chain carries TRBV3-1 and TRBJ1-4, with D unresolved. Germline CDR1 and CDR2: LGHDT and YNNKEL (reference sequence). The V end was cut by 0 bases, the J end by 4 bases, with 3 bases between. CDR3 length: 13 amino acids.

J is TRBJ2-7 and V is TRBV15, with 11 positions matching TRBD1. Germline CDR1 is LNHNV and CDR2 is YYDKDF (reference sequence). The V gene end was trimmed by 5 bases and the J gene end by 3 bases; junction bases not matched to a gene: 9. The CDR3 runs 16 residues. DNA of the CDR3: TGTGCCACCAGCGGGGCGGGACAGGGGGGTTACTACGAGCAGTACTTC. Its translation: CATSGAGQGGYYEQYF.

This clonotype was counted ten times or more. V gene TRBV29-1 combines with J gene TRBJ2-1, with 10 bases fitting TRBD1. The CDR3 loop spans 14 amino acids. The V gene end was trimmed by 7 bases and the J gene end by 3 bases; junction bases not matched to a gene: 6. Germline CDR1 SQVTM, CDR2 ANQGSEA. This CDR3 is CSANRDRGYNEQFF. CDR3 nucleotides: TGCAGCGCCAACCGGGACAGGGGCTACAATGAGCAGTTCTTC.

This rearrangement joins TRBV30 to TRBJ2-2; D is undetermined. CDR3 length equals 14 residues. CDR1 and CDR2 (germline): GTSNPN, SVGIG (reference sequence). The V end was cut by 0 bases, the J end by 6 bases, with 11 bases between. This chain's CDR3 is CAWSVEHPPGELFF. The CDR3 DNA reads TGTGCCTGGAGTGTAGAGCACCCCCCCGGGGAGCTGTTTTTT.

This clonotype was picked up many times. The genes are TRBV12-3 or TRBV12-4 and TRBJ2-7, with TRBD1 matching over 7 bases. With V trimmed by 2 bases and J by 1 base, 2 bases remained unmatched. The length of the CDR3 is 14 residues. Here the CDR3 DNA reads TGTGCCAGCAGTTTAACGGGACAGTCCTACGAGCAGTACTTC. Translation gives CASSLTGQSYEQYF.

The gene calls are TRBV4-2 and TRBJ2-3; 9 positions match TRBD1. The CDR3 sequence is 20 residues long. J was trimmed by 5 bases and V by 1 base; bases with no gene match: 19. Germline V gene lookup returns CDR1 LGHNA and CDR2 YNFKEQ. The CDR3 nucleotides read TGTGCCAGCAGCCAAGGTGTGGGACAGGGAGGTAGATACGCAGTAGATACGCAGTATTTT. As protein: CASSQGVGQGGRYAVDTQYF.

The chain carries TRBV9 and TRBJ1-1, with 8 bases identical to TRBD1. CDR1 and CDR2 (germline): SGDLS, YYNGEE. J was trimmed by 0 bases and V by 4 bases; bases with no gene match: 8. The CDR3 length is 16 residues. CDR3 in amino acids: CASSIGTGKMNTEAFF. CDR3 DNA: TGTGCCAGCAGCATCGGGACAGGCAAAATGAACACTGAAGCTTTCTTT.